This TCR beta chain was profiled in a study of blood T cell repertoires in COVID-19. On the study more broadly: Acute and convalescent COVID-19 samples came from the United States, Italy and Spain.

The germline V gene encodes CDR1 MNHEY and CDR2 SVGEGT. The CDR3 runs 18 residues. V lost 2 bases and J lost 0, with 17 bases in between. TCRdb's copy holds only in-frame clones and misses some; the assay was immunoSEQ multiplex PCR. In the table there are about 41,000 clones, 87% of which are singletons. This sequence was found in a man aged 55 to 70 with acute or convalescent COVID-19. The sample was peripheral blood. The chain recombines TRBV6-2 or TRBV6-3 with TRBJ1-5; no firm D call. This CDR3 reads CASSYDSAAEYSNQPQHF. The CDR3 DNA reads TGTGCCAGCAGTTACGATAGTGCGGCGGAATATAGCAATCAGCCCCAGCATTTT.